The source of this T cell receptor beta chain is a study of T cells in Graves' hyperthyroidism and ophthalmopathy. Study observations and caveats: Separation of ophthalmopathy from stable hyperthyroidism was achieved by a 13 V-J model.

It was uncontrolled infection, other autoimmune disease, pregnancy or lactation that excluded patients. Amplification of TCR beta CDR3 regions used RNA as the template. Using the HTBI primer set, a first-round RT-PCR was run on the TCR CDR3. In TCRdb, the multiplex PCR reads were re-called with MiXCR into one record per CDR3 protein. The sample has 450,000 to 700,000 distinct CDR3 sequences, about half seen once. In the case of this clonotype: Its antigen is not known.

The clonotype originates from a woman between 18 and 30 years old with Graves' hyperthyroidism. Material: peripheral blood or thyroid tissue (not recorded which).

The CDR3 coding sequence is TGTGCCAGCAGCTCGTCGGGGACTAGCGGCTTCACAGATACGCAGTATTTT. Its translation: CASSSSGTSGFTDTQYF. The rearrangement uses TRBV6-1 and TRBJ2-3; TRBD2 matches 11 bases. Germline V gene lookup returns CDR1 MNHNS and CDR2 SASEGT. The length of the CDR3 is 17 residues. Unmatched junction bases numbered 10, after V lost 6 bases and J lost 2 bases.